The text below deals with one T cell receptor (beta chain). The antigen is unknown. Time point of the sample: week 11, during vaccination. The content of each vaccine dose was 300 ug of mutant IDH1 20-mer peptide, and topical imiquimod accompanied it. Each tumor in the donors was a new WHO grade 3 or 4 astrocytoma, IDH1-mutant and ATRX-lost. Repertoires were generated with immunoSEQ multiplex PCR, while TCRdb's copy carries only in-frame clones and drops some. The sample yields around 57,000 clones, about 89% seen once. The record originates from a study of a mutant IDH1 vaccine in newly diagnosed glioma. Study overall: Males made up approximately 62% and females about 40% of treated patients, whose mean age was roughly 40 years.

The V gene end was trimmed by 1 base and the J gene end by 6 bases; junction bases not matched to a gene: 6. The CDR3 length is 15 residues. CDR1 and CDR2 from the germline V gene are SGHNT and YENEEA. The rearrangement uses TRBV11-3 and TRBJ2-1; 7 bases match TRBD2. The sequencing used PBMCs, collected from a glioma patient whose treatment included an IDH1 peptide vaccine. The clonotype was recovered from a man aged 40-49 years with glioma. The CDR3 is CASSLASRGSNEQFF. CDR3 DNA sequence: TGTGCCAGCAGCTTAGCCTCGCGGGGGTCCAATGAGCAGTTCTTC.